This T cell receptor (beta chain) emerged from a study of early T cells in non-severe SARS-CoV-2 infection. This clonotype was detected many times. Its target is unknown. The V gene end was trimmed by 3 bases and the J gene end by 6 bases; junction bases not matched to a gene: 5. Per the germline V gene, CDR1 is SGHTA and CDR2 is FQGNSA. This CDR3 has 15 residues. Study conclusions and caveats: VDJdb-based matching was biased toward anti-spike CD8 responses and missed private and CD4 specificities.

Unique molecular identifiers were affixed to single, distinct cDNA molecules. From the 5' RACE reads, TCRdb called clonotypes with MiXCR, one entry per CDR3 protein. The sample lists about 60,000 distinct CDR3 sequences, approximately 12% occurring once. This rearrangement joins TRBV7-2 to TRBJ2-1; TRBD2 agrees at 10 bases. This sequence originates from an adult who was a healthcare worker with PCR-confirmed SARS-CoV-2 infection or an uninfected control (not recorded which). The sample comprised whole blood. The chain's CDR3 is CASSFQRGGPNEQFF. For the CDR3, the DNA is TGTGCCAGCAGCTTCCAGCGGGGGGGCCCCAATGAGCAGTTCTTC. The full variable domain, completed using reference TRBV7-2 and TRBJ2-1, is GAGVSQSPSNKVTEKGKDVELRCDPISGHTALYWYRQSLGQGLEFLIYFQGNSAPDKSGLPSDRFSAERTGGSVSTLTIQRTQQEDSAVYLCASSFQRGGPNEQFFGPGTRLTVL.